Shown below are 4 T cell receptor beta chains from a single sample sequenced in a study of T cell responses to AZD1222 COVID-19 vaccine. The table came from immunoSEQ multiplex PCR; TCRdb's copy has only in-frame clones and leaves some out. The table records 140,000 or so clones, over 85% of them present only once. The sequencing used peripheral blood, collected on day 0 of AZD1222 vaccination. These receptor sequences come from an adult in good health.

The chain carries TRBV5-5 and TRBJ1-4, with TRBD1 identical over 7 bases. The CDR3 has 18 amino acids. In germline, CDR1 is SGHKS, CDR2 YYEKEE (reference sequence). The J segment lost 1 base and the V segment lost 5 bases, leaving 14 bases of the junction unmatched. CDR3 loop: CASRTQGPSGLTNEKLFF. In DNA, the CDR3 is TGTGCCAGCAGGACACAGGGGCCCTCAGGTTTAACTAATGAAAAACTGTTTTTT.

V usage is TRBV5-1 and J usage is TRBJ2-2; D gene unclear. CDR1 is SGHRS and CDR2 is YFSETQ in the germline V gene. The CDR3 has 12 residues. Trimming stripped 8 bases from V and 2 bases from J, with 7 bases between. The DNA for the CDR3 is TGCGCCAGTACCAAAAACACCGGGGAGCTGTTTTTT. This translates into CASTKNTGELFF.

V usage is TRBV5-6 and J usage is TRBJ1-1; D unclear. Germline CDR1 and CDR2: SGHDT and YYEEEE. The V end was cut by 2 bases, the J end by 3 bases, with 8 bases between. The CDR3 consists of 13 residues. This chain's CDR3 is CASSFTLDTEAFF. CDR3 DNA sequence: TGTGCCAGCAGCTTCACGTTGGACACTGAAGCTTTCTTT.

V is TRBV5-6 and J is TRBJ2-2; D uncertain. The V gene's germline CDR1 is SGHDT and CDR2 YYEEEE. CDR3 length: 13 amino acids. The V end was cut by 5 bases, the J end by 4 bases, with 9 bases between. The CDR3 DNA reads TGTGCCAGCAGTCCGGTGCCCACCGGGGAGCTGTTTTTT. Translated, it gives CASSPVPTGELFF.